This entry concerns a single T cell receptor beta chain. Its antigen is currently not known. Base qualities were left out, and no much larger clone turns up one base away. These data are taken from a study of blood T cells in healthy people across ages (dated by TCRdb to the mid-2010s). General notes on the study: In model experiments, template switching captured about one uniquely barcoded TCR beta cDNA molecule for every two T cells. The study analyzed two additional independent replicas of 1 million unique cDNA reads from the same blood draw for two donors, one aged 18 to 29 and one aged 80 or older. To avoid experimental bias, donors of different ages were randomly spread across the sequencing lanes. To track age-related changes in TCR beta repertoire diversity, the study relied on deep sequencing normalized with unique cDNA molecular identifiers. Donors were grouped into four age groups: young (average about 15 years), middle-aged (around 39), aged (roughly 62) and long-lived (approximately 81). Here is what the overall study found, with its caveats: Observed TCR beta diversity per million T cells fell roughly linearly with age, and a significant reduction was already apparent by age roughly 41. Estimates of total diversity based on one million sequenced T cells were considered lower bounds and underestimates. Observed TCR beta diversity correlated strongly with the percentage of naive T cells measured by flow cytometry. Conclusive comparison of naive and antigen-experienced compartments was prevented by the profiling of bulk unsorted PBMCs. Compared with the aged group, more naive CD4+ T cells, fewer expanded clones and increased TCR diversity were shown by the long-lived group, suggesting age selection. Because the CMV infection status of the donors was unknown, age-related changes in expanded clonotypes may potentially have been confounded.

Library generation was performed with 5' RACE. Sequencing was performed on an Illumina HiSeq 2500. A second roughly 6 to 12 cycle PCR used a sample-barcoded 5' primer and a J-beta primer mix. A unique molecular identifier was introduced onto each TCR beta cDNA molecule by a template-switch 5' adaptor carrying 12 random nucleotides. At least 2.5 million CDR3-containing paired-end reads were obtained from each sample. First-strand cDNA was synthesized from all RNA with the Mint cDNA synthesis kit, primed by a TRBC-specific oligonucleotide. Following uracil-DNA glycosylase treatment, all cDNA underwent a first 18-cycle PCR with the universal primers M1SS and BC2_uni_R. Under the source paper's analysis protocol: For normalization, 1 million high-quality reads, each with a distinct molecular identifier, were randomly selected from each sample. Instead of being binned into consensus sequences, reads that shared molecular identifiers were thrown out. MiTCR, set to a Q25 quality threshold and the strictest error-elimination algorithm, was used for CDR3 identification, clonotype clustering and error correction. A nonparametric unseen species model with Euler transformation was used to estimate a lower bound on total TCR beta diversity. The public reads were reanalyzed by TCRdb: fastp trimming at Q25, MiXCR alignment, in-frame beta chains only. Each record represents a unique CDR3 protein, reported with the most common genes and DNA among its rows. TCRdb, not the authors, supplied the V and J calls. This sample lists 1.5 million to 2 million distinct CDR3 sequences; roughly 28% were detected once. Of the sample, more than 6% is held by the ten largest clones.

The donors were about 40 Caucasian individuals from Russia, aged roughly 6 to 100 years, who were systemically healthy. Each donor gave around 9.8 milliliters of peripheral blood, collected into EDTA-treated Vacutainer tubes. Ficoll-Paque density-gradient centrifugation was used to isolate PBMCs, with at least 7 million per sample. Total RNA was extracted from PBMCs with Trizol reagent, with at least 5 micrograms obtained per sample. For every donor, flow cytometry on a PBMC aliquot measured the percentage of naive CD45RAhigh/CD27high T cells. CDR1 and CDR2, per the germline V gene, are SNHLY and FYNNEI. V is cut by 3 bases and J by 4 bases, and the space between the germline ends is 8 bases. Including cysteine and phenylalanine, the CDR3 has 13 amino acids. Only CDR3 DNA remains: 39 bases, in frame from the first base.

Recombination connected TRBV2 to TRBJ2-3; no D gene call is confident. Sequenced sample: blood. The sequence was collected from a woman aged 30 to 39 in good health. The CDR3 reads CASSDSVADTQYF. At the DNA level, the sequence is TGTGCCAGCAGTGATTCGGTTGCAGATACGCAGTATTTT.